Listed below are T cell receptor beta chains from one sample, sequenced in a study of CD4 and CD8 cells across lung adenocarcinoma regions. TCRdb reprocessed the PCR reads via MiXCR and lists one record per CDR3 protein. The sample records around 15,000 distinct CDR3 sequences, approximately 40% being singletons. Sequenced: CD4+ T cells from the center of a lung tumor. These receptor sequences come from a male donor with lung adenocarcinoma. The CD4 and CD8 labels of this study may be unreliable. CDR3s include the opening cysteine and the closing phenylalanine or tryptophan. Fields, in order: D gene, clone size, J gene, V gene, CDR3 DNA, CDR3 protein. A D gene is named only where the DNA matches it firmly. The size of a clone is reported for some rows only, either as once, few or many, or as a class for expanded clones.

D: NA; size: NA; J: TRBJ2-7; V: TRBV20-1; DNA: TGCAGAGTACGGGAGACCTACGAGCAGTACTTC; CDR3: CRVRETYEQYF
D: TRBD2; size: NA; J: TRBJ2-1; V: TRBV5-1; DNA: TGCGCCAGCAGCTTGGGAGGGAGGGCCGGAAATGAGCAGTTCTTC; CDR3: CASSLGGRAGNEQFF
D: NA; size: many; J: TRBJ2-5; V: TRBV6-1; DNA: TGTGCCAGCAGTCGACAGTCCCCGGGGGAGCAGTACTTC; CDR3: CASSRQSPGEQYF
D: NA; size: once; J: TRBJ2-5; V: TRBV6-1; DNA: TGTGCCAGCAGGCCCGTCGCCGACGTCCTGAATTTC; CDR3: CASRPVADVLNF
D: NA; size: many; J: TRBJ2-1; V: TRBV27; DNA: TGTGCCAGCAGTTTCAGGGAACAAGAGACCCAGTTCTTC; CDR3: CASSFREQETQFF
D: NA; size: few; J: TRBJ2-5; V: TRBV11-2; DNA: TGTGCCAGCAGCTTAGACCCGACAGACCAAGAGACCCAGTACTTC; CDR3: CASSLDPTDQETQYF
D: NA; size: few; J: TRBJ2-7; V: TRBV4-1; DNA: TGCGCCAGCAGCCAAGGCCCCCAGGGCCGGGGGCTGTCCTACGAGCAGTACTTC; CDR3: CASSQGPQGRGLSYEQYF
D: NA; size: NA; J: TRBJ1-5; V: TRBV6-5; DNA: TGTGCCAGCAGTTGGACCGCAGATAGCAATCAGCCCCAGCATTTT; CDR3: CASSWTADSNQPQHF
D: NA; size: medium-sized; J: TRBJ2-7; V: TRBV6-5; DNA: TGTGCCAGCAGTCCCCCTAAACAGGGTTACTCTCACGAGCAGTACTTC; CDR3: CASSPPKQGYSHEQYF
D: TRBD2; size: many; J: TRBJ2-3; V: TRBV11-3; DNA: TGTGCCAGCAGCCAGGGACTAGCGGGAGGGGATACGCAGTATTTT; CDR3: CASSQGLAGGDTQYF
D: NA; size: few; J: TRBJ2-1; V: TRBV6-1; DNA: TGTGCCAGCAGTGACACTCAGGGAACTGAGCAGTTCTTC; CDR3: CASSDTQGTEQFF
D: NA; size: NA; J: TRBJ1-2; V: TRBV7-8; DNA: TGTGCCAGCAGCTTTCACTATGGCTACACCTTC; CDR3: CASSFHYGYTF
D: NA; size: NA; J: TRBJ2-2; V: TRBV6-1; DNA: TGTGCCAGCAGTGAGGAGGAGGGCGAGGGCACCGGGGCGCTGTTTTTT; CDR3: CASSEEEGEGTGALFF
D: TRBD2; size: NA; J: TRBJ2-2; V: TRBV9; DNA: TGTGCCAGCAGCGTAGGTCTAGCGGGAGGCGGCACCGGGGAGCTGTTTTTT; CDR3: CASSVGLAGGGTGELFF
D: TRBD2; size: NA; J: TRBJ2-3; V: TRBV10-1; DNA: TGCGGCAGCGGGGGGGGGGACCAAGAGACGCAGTATTTC; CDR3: CGSGGGDQETQYF
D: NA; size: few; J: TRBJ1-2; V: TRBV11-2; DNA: TGTGCCAGCAGCTTAGAGGGGTTAATTGGCTACACCTTC; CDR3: CASSLEGLIGYTF
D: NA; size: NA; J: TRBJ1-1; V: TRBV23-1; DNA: TGCGCCAGCAGTCCAATGATAGGCGCTTTCTTT; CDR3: CASSPMIGAFF
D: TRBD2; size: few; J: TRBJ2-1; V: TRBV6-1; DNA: TGTGCCAGCAGTCCTTCGGGACTAGGCTCCTACGAGCAGTTCTTC; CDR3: CASSPSGLGSYEQFF
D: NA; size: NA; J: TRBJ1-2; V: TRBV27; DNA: TGTGCCAGCAGTCCCGGGGTAGGGTTGGGCTACACCTTC; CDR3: CASSPGVGLGYTF
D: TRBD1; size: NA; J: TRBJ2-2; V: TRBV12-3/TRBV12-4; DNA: TGTGCCAGCAGTCAGGGGACAGGTGGTACCGGGGAGCTGTTTTTT; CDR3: CASSQGTGGTGELFF
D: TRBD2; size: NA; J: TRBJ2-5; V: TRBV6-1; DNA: TGTGGCGGGGGGCGGGGGGGGGGTGGGACAGATACCCAGTACTTT; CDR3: CGGGRGGGGTDTQYF
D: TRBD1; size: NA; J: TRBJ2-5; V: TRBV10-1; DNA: TGCGCCAGCAGTGAATTGCGAGACAGGGAAGAGGAGACCCAGTACTTC; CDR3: CASSELRDREEETQYF
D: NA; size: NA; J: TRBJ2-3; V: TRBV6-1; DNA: TGTGCCAGCAGAGGGGCGCTTGGGGCAGATACGCAGTATTTT; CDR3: CASRGALGADTQYF
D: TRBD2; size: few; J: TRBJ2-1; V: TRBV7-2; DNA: TGTGCCAGCAGCCGTGGGACTAGCGGGCAGTTCTTC; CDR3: CASSRGTSGQFF